This T cell receptor (beta chain) emerged from a study of early T cells in non-severe SARS-CoV-2 infection. Each CDR3 protein gets one entry after TCRdb re-called the 5' RACE reads with MiXCR. This table has about 59,000 distinct CDR3 sequences, under 15% appearing once. With 0 bases removed from V and 4 bases from J, the gap between germline ends came to 4 bases. The CDR3 contains 12 residues. Germline CDR1 and CDR2: GTSNPN and SVGIG (reference sequence). This clonotype was observed at least ten times. The rearrangement links TRBV30 to TRBJ1-5; D remains ambiguous. Sequencing used whole blood, obtained at baseline. The source of this sequence is an adult who was a healthcare worker with PCR-confirmed SARS-CoV-2 infection or an uninfected control (not recorded which). In nucleotides, the CDR3 is TGTGCCTGGAGTGTAGGGAATCAGCCCCAGCATTTT. Translated, it gives CAWSVGNQPQHF.